The rows below give T cell receptor beta chains drawn from one sample of a study of T cells after posttransplantation cyclophosphamide. Profiled with immunoSEQ multiplex PCR; TCRdb holds only in-frame clones, not every one. There are 44,000 or so clones in the sample, none observed a single time. What was sequenced was PBMCs. These receptors were taken from a man in his forties or fifties in good health, CMV-negative, and a related stem cell transplant donor. Both conserved end residues are trimmed from each CDR3. The order of the fields is J gene, V gene, clone size, CDR3 protein. Rows give clone size only sometimes, using once, few, many, or a class for an expanded clone.

J gene: TRBJ2-5; V gene: TRBV15; clone size: -; CDR3 protein: ATSRGQGFASETQY
J gene: TRBJ1-5; V gene: TRBV5-6; clone size: many; CDR3 protein: ASSLGGAVASSNQPQH
J gene: TRBJ2-2; V gene: TRBV14; clone size: many; CDR3 protein: ASSRDRRTGELF
J gene: TRBJ2-1; V gene: TRBV19; clone size: many; CDR3 protein: ASSRWDREGSEQF
J gene: TRBJ2-1; V gene: TRBV28; clone size: many; CDR3 protein: ASSMPGQTSSYNEQF
J gene: TRBJ2-1; V gene: TRBV2; clone size: many; CDR3 protein: ASERDGLNNEQF
J gene: TRBJ2-1; V gene: TRBV29-1; clone size: many; CDR3 protein: SFFISGRHEQF
J gene: TRBJ1-5; V gene: TRBV2; clone size: many; CDR3 protein: ASSDLGMWSNQPQH
J gene: TRBJ2-2; V gene: TRBV9; clone size: many; CDR3 protein: ASSRPRVSYTGELF
J gene: TRBJ2-2; V gene: TRBV2; clone size: many; CDR3 protein: ASSEAWLSGGHTGELF
J gene: TRBJ2-5; V gene: TRBV18; clone size: few; CDR3 protein: ASSPGDMTQETQY
J gene: TRBJ2-1; V gene: TRBV29-1; clone size: many; CDR3 protein: SVEWSSYNEQF
J gene: TRBJ2-3; V gene: TRBV9; clone size: many; CDR3 protein: ASSVGTGGATDTQY
J gene: TRBJ1-1; V gene: TRBV6-1; clone size: -; CDR3 protein: ASTAHRGGTEAF